The source of this T cell receptor beta chain is a study of a mutant IDH1 vaccine in newly diagnosed glioma. Study-wide background: Treated patients had a mean age of about 37 years and a sex split that was roughly 62% male and 37.5% female. Study-level findings and limits: The vaccine induced immune responses, and these occurred in about 93% of patients.

Time point of the sample: baseline, week 1 (first vaccination visit). Treatment specified: pre-vaccination baseline after standard-of-care therapy. This CDR3 has 16 amino acids. Germline lookup yields CDR1 SGHDT and CDR2 YYEEEE. Trimming pared 2 bases from V and 0 bases from J, leaving 14 bases between. Method: immunoSEQ multiplex PCR; TCRdb's copy keeps in-frame clones and lacks some. This sample has approximately 92,000 clones, with around four fifths found just once. A remark on this clone: Its antigen is unknown.

The specimen was PBMCs, collected from a glioma patient treated with radiotherapy, temozolomide or both. The chain carries TRBV5-6 and TRBJ1-1, with D tentatively TRBD1 (5 bases). The sequence was obtained from a woman between 50 and 59 years old with glioma. As DNA, the CDR3 is TGTGCCAGCAGCTTCTGGAGGGGCAGGGTGAACACTGAAGCTTTCTTT. Amino acid sequence: CASSFWRGRVNTEAFF.